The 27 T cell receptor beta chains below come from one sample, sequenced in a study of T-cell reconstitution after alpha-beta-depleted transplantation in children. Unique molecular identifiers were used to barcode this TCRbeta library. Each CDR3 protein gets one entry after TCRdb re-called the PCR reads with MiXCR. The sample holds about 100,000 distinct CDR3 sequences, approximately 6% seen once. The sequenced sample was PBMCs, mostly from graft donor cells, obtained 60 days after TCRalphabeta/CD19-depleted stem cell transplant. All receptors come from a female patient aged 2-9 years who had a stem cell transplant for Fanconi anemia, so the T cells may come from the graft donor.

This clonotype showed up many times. The CDR3 DNA is TGCAGTGCTAGAGCCCCTTTGGGGATCCAAGAGACCCAGTACTTC. It encodes CSARAPLGIQETQYF. The chain recombines TRBV20-1 with TRBJ2-5; no clear D. CDR3 length: 15 residues. V lost 1 base and J 1 base, leaving 13 bases between the germline ends. Germline-derived CDR1 and CDR2 are DFQATT and SNEGSKA (reference sequence).

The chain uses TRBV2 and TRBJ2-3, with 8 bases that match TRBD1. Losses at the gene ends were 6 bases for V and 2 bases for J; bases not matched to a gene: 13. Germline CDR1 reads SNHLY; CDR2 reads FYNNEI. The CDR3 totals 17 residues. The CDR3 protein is CASSGRGTGGVTDTQYF. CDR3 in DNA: TGTGCCAGCAGCGGCCGTGGGACAGGAGGTGTCACAGATACGCAGTATTTT.

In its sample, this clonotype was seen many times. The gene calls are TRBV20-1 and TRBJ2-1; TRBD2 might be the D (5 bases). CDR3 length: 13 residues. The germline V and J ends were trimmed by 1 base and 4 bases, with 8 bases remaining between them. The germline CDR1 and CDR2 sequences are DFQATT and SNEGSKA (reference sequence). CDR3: CSARGAEYNEQFF. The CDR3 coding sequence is TGCAGTGCTAGAGGAGCGGAGTACAATGAGCAGTTCTTC.

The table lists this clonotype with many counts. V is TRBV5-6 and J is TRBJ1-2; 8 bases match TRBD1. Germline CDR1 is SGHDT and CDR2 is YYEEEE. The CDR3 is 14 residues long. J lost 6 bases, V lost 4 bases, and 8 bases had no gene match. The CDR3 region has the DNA TGTGCCAGCAGCCCCCCGGGACAGGCAGATGGCTACACCTTC. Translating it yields CASSPPGQADGYTF.

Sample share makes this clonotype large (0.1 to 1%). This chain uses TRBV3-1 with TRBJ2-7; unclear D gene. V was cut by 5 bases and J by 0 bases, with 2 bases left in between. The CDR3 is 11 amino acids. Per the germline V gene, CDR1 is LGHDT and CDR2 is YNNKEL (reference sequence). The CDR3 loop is CASSGSYEQYF. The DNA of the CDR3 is TGTGCCAGCAGCGGCTCCTACGAGCAGTACTTC.

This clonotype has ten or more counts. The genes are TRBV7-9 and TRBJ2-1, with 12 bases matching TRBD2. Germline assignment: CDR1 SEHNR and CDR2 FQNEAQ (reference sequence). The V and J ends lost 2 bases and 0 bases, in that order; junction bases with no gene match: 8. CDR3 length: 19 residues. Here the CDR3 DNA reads TGTGCCAGCAGCTTACTGGCTAGCGGGGGGGTAGGCTCCTACAATGAGCAGTTCTTC. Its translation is CASSLLASGGVGSYNEQFF.

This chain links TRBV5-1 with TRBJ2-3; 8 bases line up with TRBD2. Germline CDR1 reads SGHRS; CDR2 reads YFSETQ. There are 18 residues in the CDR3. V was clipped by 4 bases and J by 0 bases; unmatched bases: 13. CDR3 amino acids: CASSLAVAGGTSTDTQYF. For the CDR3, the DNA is TGCGCCAGCAGCCTGGCCGTTGCGGGAGGTACTAGCACAGATACGCAGTATTTT.

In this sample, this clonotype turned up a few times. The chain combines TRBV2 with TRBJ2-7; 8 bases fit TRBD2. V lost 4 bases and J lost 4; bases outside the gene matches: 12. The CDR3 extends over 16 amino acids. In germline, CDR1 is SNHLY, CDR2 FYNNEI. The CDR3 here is CASSGPSLAASYEQYF. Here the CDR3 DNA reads TGTGCCAGCAGTGGCCCATCACTAGCGGCCTCATACGAGCAGTACTTC.

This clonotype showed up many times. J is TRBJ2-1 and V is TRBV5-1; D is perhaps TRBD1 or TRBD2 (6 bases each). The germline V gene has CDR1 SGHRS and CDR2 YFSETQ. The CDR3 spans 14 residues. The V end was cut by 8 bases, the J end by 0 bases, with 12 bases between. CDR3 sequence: CASEGGSSYNEQFF. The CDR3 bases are TGCGCCAGTGAAGGGGGGAGCTCCTACAATGAGCAGTTCTTC.

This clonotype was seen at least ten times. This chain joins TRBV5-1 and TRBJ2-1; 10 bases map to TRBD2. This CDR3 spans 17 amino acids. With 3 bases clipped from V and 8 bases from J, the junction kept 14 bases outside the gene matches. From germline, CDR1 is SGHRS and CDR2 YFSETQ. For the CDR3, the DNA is TGCGCCAGCAGCTCCCCCTTGACTAGCGGGCCTTTGCATGAGCAGTTCTTC. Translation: CASSSPLTSGPLHEQFF.

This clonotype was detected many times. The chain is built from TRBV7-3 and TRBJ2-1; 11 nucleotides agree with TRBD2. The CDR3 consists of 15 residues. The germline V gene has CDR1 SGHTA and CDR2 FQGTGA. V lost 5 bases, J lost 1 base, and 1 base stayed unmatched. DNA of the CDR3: TGTGCCAGCAGCCGACTAGCGGGATCCTACAATGAGCAGTTCTTC. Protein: CASSRLAGSYNEQFF.

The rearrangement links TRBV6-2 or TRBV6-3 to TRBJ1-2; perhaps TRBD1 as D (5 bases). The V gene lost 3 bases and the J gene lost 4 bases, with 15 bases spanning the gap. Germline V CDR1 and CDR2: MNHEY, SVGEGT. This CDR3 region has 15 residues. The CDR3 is CASSYRGAVAYGYTF. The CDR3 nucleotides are TGTGCCAGCAGTTATCGGGGCGCGGTCGCCTATGGCTACACCTTC.

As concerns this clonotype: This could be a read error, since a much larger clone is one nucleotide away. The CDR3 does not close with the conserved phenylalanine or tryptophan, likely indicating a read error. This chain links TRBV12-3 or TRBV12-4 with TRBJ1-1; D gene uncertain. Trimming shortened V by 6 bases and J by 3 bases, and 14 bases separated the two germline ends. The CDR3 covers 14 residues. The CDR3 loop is CASRDPLRDTEAFL. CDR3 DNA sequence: TGTGCCAGCAGGGACCCCTTGAGGGACACTGAAGCTTTCCTT.

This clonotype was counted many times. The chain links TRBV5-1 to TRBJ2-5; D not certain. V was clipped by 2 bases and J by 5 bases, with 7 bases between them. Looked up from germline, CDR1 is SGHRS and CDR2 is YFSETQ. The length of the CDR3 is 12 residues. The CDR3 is CASSFGGETQYF. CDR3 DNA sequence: TGCGCCAGCAGCTTTGGTGGGGAGACCCAGTACTTC.

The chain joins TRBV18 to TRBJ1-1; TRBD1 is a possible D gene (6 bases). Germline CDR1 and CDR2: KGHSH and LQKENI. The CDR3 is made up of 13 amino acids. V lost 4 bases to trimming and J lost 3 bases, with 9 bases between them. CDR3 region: CASSQGGDTEAFF. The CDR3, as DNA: TGTGCCAGCTCACAGGGGGGAGACACTGAAGCTTTCTTT.

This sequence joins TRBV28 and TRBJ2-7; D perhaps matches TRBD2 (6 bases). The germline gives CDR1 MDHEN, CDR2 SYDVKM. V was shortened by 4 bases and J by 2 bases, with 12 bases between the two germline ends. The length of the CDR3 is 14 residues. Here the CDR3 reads CASSSGLAPYEQYF. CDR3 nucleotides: TGTGCCAGCAGTTCCGGTCTAGCGCCCTACGAGCAGTACTTC.

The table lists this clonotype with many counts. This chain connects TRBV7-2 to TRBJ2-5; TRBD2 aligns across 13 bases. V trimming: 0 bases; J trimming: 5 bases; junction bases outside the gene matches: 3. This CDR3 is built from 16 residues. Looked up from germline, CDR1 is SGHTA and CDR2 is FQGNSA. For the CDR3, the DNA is TGTGCCAGCAGCTTAGCGACTAGCGGGAGGAAGGAGACCCAGTACTTC. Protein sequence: CASSLATSGRKETQYF.

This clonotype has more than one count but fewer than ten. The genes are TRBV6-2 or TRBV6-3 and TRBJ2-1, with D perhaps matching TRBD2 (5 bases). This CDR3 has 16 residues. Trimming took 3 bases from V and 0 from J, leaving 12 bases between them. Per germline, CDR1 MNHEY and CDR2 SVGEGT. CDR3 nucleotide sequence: TGTGCCAGCAGTTATTTAGCGTTGAGCTCCTACAATGAGCAGTTCTTC. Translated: CASSYLALSSYNEQFF.

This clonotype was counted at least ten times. CDR3 residues: CASSLSWRDGEETQYF. The CDR3 DNA reads as TGTGCCAGCAGCTTATCATGGCGGGACGGGGAAGAGACCCAGTACTTC. V is TRBV7-2 and J is TRBJ2-5; TRBD2 might be the D (6 bases). V lost 2 bases to trimming and J lost 3 bases, with 16 bases between them. Germline V gene sequence: CDR1 SGHTA, CDR2 FQGNSA. The CDR3 is made up of 16 amino acids. The whole variable domain, remainder taken from reference TRBV7-2 and TRBJ2-5, is GAGVSQSPSNKVTEKGKDVELRCDPISGHTALYWYRQSLGQGLEFLIYFQGNSAPDKSGLPSDRFSAERTGGSVSTLTIQRTQQEDSAVYLCASSLSWRDGEETQYFGPGTRLLVL.

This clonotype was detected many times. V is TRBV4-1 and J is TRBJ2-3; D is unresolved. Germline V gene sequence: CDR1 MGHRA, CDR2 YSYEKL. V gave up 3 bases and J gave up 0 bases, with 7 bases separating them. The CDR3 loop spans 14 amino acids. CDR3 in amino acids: CASSQAKSTDTQYF. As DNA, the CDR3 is TGCGCCAGCAGCCAGGCGAAAAGCACAGATACGCAGTATTTT.

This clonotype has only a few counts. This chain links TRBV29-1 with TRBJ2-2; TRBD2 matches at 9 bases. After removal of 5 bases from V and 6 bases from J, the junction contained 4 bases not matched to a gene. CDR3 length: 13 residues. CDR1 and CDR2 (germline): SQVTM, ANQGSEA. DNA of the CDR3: TGCAGCGTTCGCGCGGGGGGGGCCGGGGAGCTGTTTTTT. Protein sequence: CSVRAGGAGELFF.

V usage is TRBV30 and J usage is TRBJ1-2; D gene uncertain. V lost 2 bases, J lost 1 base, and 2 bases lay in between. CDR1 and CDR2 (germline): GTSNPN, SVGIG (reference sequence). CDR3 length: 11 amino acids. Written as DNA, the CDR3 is TGTGCCTGGAGTCTTAACTATGGCTACACCTTC. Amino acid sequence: CAWSLNYGYTF.

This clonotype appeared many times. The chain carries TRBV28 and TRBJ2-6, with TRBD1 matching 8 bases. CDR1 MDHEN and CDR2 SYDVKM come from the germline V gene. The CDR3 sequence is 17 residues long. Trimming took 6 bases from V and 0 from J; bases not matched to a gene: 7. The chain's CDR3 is CASRPGGTISGANVLTF. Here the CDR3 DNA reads TGTGCCAGCAGGCCAGGGGGCACAATCTCTGGGGCCAACGTCCTGACTTTC.

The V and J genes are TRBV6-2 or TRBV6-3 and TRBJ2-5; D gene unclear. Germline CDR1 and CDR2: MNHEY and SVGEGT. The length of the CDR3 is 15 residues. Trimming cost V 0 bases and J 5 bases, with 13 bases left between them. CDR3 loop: CASSYSLNVVETQYF. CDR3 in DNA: TGTGCCAGCAGTTACTCGTTAAACGTAGTTGAGACCCAGTACTTC.

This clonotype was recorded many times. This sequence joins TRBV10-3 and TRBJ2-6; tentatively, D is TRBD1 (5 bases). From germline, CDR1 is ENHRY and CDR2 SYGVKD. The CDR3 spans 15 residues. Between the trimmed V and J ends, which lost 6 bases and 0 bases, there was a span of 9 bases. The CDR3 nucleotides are TGTGCCATCAGCCGACAGATCTCTGGGGCCAACGTCCTGACTTTC. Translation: CAISRQISGANVLTF.

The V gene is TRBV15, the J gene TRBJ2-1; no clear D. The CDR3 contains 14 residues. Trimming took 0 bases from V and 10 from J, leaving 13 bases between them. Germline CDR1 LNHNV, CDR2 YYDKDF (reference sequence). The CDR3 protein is CATSRDRSRPEQFF. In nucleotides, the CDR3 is TGTGCCACCAGCAGAGATCGGTCCCGCCCCGAGCAGTTCTTC.

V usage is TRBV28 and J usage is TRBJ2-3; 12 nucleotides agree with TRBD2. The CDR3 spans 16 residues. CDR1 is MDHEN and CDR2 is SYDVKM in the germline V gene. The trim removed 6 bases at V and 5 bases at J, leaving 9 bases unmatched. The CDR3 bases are TGTGCCAGCAGAACCTCTAGCGGGGGGGCAGGAGATACGCAGTATTTT. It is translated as CASRTSSGGAGDTQYF.